This T cell receptor (beta chain) was sequenced for a study of blood T cell repertoires in COVID-19. Across the whole study: The study drew acute and convalescent COVID-19 samples from the United States, Italy and Spain. T cells, B-cell-depleted T cells, or PBMCs provided the cDNA or gDNA that served as material.

Trimming removed 11 bases from V and 3 bases from J; junction bases left unmatched: 9. The CDR3 covers 14 residues. CDR1 and CDR2 from the germline V gene are ENHRY and SYGVKD. Per the original methods: The authors estimated nucleated cell counts from reference gene primer amplification. Some clones are missing from TCRdb's copy, which holds only in-frame ones; the method was immunoSEQ multiplex PCR. That table furnishes V, J and clone size, whereas the DNA furnished D and trimming. Here the sample spans about 98,000 clones, roughly 87% being singletons. The source material was peripheral blood. The rearrangement uses TRBV10-3 and TRBJ2-3, with 9 bases lining up with TRBD2. The sequence was obtained from a man aged 50-59 years with active COVID-19. The CDR3 loop is CAARGGLKTDTQYF. As DNA, the CDR3 is TGTGCCGCGCGGGGGGGCCTGAAGACAGATACGCAGTATTTT.